These 13 T cell receptor beta chains were sequenced from one sample in a study of cytomegalovirus exposure and HLA in healthy donors. The study ran its PCR with 60 Vbeta and 13 Jbeta primers. Produced via immunoSEQ multiplex PCR; TCRdb's table is partial and in-frame only. The repertoire consists of 150,000 to 180,000 clones, with 65% to 80% occurring once and the leading ten covering about 2.8%. The sample was PBMCs. The receptors here all came from a man between 18 and 35 years old in good health and CMV-seronegative.

This rearrangement joins TRBV27 to TRBJ1-4; TRBD1 matches 8 bases. The CDR3 contains 17 residues. J was trimmed by 0 bases and V by 5 bases; bases with no gene match: 8. The germline V gene encodes CDR1 MNHEY and CDR2 SMNVEV (reference sequence). CDR3 region: CASSGGQGVATNEKLFF. The CDR3 nucleotides are TGTGCCAGCAGTGGAGGACAGGGCGTTGCAACTAATGAAAAACTGTTTTTT.

The chain couples TRBV4-1 to TRBJ1-6, with D maybe TRBD1 (6 bases). The CDR3 extends over 15 amino acids. Trimming took 1 base from V and 7 from J, leaving 11 bases between them. CDR1 is MGHRA, CDR2 YSYEKL, per germline. DNA of the CDR3: TGCGCCAGCAGCCAAGGAGGGCAGGGGAATTCACCCCTCCACTTT. Translated, it gives CASSQGGQGNSPLHF.

The chain carries TRBV2 and TRBJ2-7; D is uncertain. CDR1 is SNHLY, CDR2 FYNNEI, per germline. V lost 5 bases to trimming and J lost 5 bases, with 10 bases between them. The CDR3 runs to 12 residues. CDR3 region: CASSSRGHEQYF. CDR3 bases: TGTGCCAGCAGTTCCAGAGGCCACGAGCAGTACTTC.

The chain links TRBV2 to TRBJ1-1; no clear D gene. Trimming took 0 bases from V and 4 from J, leaving 15 bases between them. The CDR3 has 16 residues. Germline loops: CDR1 SNHLY, CDR2 FYNNEI. The CDR3 sequence is CASSEAPGGSGTEAFF. The CDR3 coding sequence is TGTGCCAGCAGTGAAGCCCCAGGAGGGTCAGGCACTGAAGCTTTCTTT.

The chain couples TRBV7-2 to TRBJ2-7, with D unclear. This CDR3 has 11 residues. In germline, CDR1 is SGHTA, CDR2 FQGNSA. V was shortened by 7 bases and J by 4 bases, with 8 bases between the two germline ends. In DNA form, the CDR3 reads TGTGCCAGCACTTCCAGTTACGAGCAGTACTTC. Its protein is CASTSSYEQYF. Drawing the rest from reference TRBV7-2 and TRBJ2-7, the complete variable domain is GAGVSQSPSNKVTEKGKDVELRCDPISGHTALYWYRQSLGQGLEFLIYFQGNSAPDKSGLPSDRFSAERTGGSVSTLTIQRTQQEDSAVYLCASTSSYEQYFGPGTRLTVT.

CDR3 sequence: CASSHLDRDTGELFF. For the CDR3, the DNA is TGCGCCAGCAGCCATTTGGACAGGGACACCGGGGAGCTGTTTTTT. The rearrangement joins TRBV4-1 to TRBJ2-2, with 8 nucleotides matching TRBD1. Germline CDR1 MGHRA, CDR2 YSYEKL. Unmatched junction bases numbered 3, after V lost 3 bases and J lost 3 bases. The CDR3 consists of 15 residues.

J is TRBJ2-5 and V is TRBV4-3; 8 bases fit TRBD1. The V segment lost 3 bases and the J segment 5 bases; nucleotides outside the gene matches: 8. Germline values: CDR1 LGHNA, CDR2 YSLEER. The CDR3 loop spans 15 amino acids. The CDR3 sequence: CASSQRQGYGETQYF. The CDR3 region has the DNA TGCGCCAGCAGCCAGCGACAGGGGTATGGCGAGACCCAGTACTTC.

The rearrangement links TRBV19 to TRBJ1-2, with D tentatively TRBD1 (5 bases). CDR1 LNHDA and CDR2 SQIVND come from the germline V gene (reference sequence). The CDR3 is made up of 16 amino acids. Trimming took 4 bases from V and 2 from J, leaving 17 bases between them. In DNA form, the CDR3 reads TGTGCCAGTAGTACCAATCCGGGACTGAGAAACTATGGCTACACCTTC. Translation gives CASSTNPGLRNYGYTF.

This rearrangement joins TRBV9 to TRBJ2-1, with a possible D match to TRBD2 (6 bases). The CDR3 loop spans 14 amino acids. Germline lookup yields CDR1 SGDLS and CDR2 YYNGEE. The V gene lost 4 bases and the J gene lost 1 base, with 9 bases spanning the gap. CDR3 sequence (DNA): TGTGCCAGCAGCAACCGGGGGTCCTACAATGAGCAGTTCTTC. Translation gives CASSNRGSYNEQFF.

This clone was observed a handful of times. This chain uses TRBV10-3 with TRBJ2-1; D remains ambiguous. Germline V gene sequence: CDR1 ENHRY, CDR2 SYGVKD. V was cut by 4 bases and J by 0 bases, with 10 bases left in between. The CDR3 sequence is 15 residues long. The CDR3 loop reads CAISGGKSSYNEQFF. CDR3 nucleotide sequence: TGTGCCATCAGTGGAGGAAAGAGCTCCTACAATGAGCAGTTCTTC.

CDR3 protein: CASKAGTDFNTEAFF. CDR3 sequence (DNA): TGTGCCAGCAAAGCCGGGACAGACTTCAACACTGAAGCTTTCTTT. This sequence joins TRBV27 and TRBJ1-1, with 7 bases lining up with TRBD1. J gave up 2 bases and V 7 bases, and 10 bases lay outside the gene matches. Per the germline V gene, CDR1 is MNHEY and CDR2 is SMNVEV (reference sequence). This CDR3 is built from 15 residues.

This clone has more than one count but fewer than ten. The rearrangement joins TRBV28 to TRBJ2-5; TRBD2 matches 7 bases. CDR3 length: 15 amino acids. After removal of 4 bases from V and 7 bases from J, the junction contained 12 bases not matched to a gene. Germline V gives CDR1 MDHEN, CDR2 SYDVKM. In DNA form, the CDR3 reads TGTGCCAGCAGTTCCCCCGGACTAGGTGAATGGACCCAGTACTTC. The encoded protein is CASSSPGLGEWTQYF.

This chain links TRBV6-5 with TRBJ1-1; TRBD1 matches 10 bases. The trim removed 5 bases at V and 3 bases at J, leaving 6 bases unmatched. CDR3 length equals 15 residues. Germline CDR1 and CDR2: MNHEY and SVGAGI. The CDR3 spells CASSRQGAAYTEAFF. The CDR3 DNA sequence: TGTGCCAGCAGTCGACAGGGGGCGGCGTACACTGAAGCTTTCTTT.